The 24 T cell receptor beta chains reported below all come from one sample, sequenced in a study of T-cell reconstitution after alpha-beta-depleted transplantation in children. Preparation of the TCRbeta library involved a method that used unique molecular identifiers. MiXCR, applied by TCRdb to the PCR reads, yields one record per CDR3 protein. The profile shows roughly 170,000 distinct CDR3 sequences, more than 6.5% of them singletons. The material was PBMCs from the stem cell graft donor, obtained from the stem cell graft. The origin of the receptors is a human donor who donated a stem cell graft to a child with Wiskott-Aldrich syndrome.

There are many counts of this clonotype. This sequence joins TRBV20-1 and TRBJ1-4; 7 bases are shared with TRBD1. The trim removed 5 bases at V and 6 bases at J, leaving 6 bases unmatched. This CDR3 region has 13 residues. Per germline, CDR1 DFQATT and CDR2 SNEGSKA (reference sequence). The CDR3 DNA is TGCAGTGCTTACCAGACAGGGTATGAAAAACTGTTTTTT. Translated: CSAYQTGYEKLFF.

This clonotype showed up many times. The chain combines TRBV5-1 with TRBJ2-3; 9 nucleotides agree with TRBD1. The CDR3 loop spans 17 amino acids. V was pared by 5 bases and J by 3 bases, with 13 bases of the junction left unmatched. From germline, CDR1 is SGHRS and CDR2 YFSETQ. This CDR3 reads CASSLEGTGMETDTQYF. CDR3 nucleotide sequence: TGCGCCAGCAGTCTAGAAGGGACAGGGATGGAGACAGATACGCAGTATTTT.

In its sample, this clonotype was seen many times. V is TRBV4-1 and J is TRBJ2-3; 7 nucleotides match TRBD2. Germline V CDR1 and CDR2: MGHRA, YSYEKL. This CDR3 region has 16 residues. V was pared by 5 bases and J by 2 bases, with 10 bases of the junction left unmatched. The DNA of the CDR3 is TGCGCCAGCAGCTCCCCCGCGGGAGTTCACACAGATACGCAGTATTTT. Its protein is CASSSPAGVHTDTQYF.

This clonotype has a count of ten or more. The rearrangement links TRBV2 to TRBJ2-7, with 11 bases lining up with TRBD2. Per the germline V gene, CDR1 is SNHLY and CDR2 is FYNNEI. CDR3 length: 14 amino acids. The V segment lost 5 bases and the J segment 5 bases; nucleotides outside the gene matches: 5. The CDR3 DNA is TGTGCCAGCAGTAGACTAGCGGGGCGGGACGAGCAGTACTTC. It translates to CASSRLAGRDEQYF.

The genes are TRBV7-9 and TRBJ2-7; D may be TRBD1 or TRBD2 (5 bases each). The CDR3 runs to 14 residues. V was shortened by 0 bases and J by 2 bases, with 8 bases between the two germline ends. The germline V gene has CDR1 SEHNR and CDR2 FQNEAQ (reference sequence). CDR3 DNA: TGTGCCAGCAGCTTAGCCGGGGCCGCCTACGAGCAGTACTTC. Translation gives CASSLAGAAYEQYF.

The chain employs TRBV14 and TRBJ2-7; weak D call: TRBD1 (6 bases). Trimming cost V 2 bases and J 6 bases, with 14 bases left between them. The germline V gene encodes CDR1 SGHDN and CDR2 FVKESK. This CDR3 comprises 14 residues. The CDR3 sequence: CASSQSLSGVEQYF. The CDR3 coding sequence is TGTGCCAGCAGCCAAAGTTTGTCAGGGGTCGAGCAGTACTTC.

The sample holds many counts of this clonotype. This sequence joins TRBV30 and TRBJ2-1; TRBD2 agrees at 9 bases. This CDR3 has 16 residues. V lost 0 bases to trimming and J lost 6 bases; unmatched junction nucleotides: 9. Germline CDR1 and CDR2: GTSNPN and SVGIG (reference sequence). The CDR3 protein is CAWSVPPQAGGNEQFF. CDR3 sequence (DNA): TGTGCCTGGAGTGTTCCACCCCAAGCGGGAGGCAATGAGCAGTTCTTC. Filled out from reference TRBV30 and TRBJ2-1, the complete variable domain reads SQTIHQWPATLVQPVGSPLSLECTVEGTSNPNLYWYRQAAGRGLQLLFYSVGIGQISSEVPQNLSASRPQDRQFILSSKKLLLSDSGFYLCAWSVPPQAGGNEQFFGPGTRLTVL.

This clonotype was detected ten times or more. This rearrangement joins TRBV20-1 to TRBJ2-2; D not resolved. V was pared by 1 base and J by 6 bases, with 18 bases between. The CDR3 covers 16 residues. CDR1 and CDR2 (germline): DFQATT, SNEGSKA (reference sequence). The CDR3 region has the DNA TGCAGTGCTAGAGCCTCTGTAGGCTCCCGGCCCGGGGAGCTGTTTTTT. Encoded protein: CSARASVGSRPGELFF.

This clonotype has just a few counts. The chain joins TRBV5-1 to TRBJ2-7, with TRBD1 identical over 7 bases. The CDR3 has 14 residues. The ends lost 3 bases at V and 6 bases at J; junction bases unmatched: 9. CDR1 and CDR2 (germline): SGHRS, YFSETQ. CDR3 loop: CASSYRDSRSEQYF. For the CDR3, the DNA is TGCGCCAGCAGCTACCGGGACAGTCGGTCCGAGCAGTACTTC.

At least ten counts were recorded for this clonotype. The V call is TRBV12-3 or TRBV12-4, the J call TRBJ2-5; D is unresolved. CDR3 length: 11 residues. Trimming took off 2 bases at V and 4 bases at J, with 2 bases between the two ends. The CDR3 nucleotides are TGTGCCAGCAGTTTAATAGAGACCCAGTACTTC. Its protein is CASSLIETQYF.

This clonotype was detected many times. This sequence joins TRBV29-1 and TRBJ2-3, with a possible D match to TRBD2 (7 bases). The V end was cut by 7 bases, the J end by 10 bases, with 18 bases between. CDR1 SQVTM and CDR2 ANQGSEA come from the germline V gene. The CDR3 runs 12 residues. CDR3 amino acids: CSATGRAVAQYF. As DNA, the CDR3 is TGCAGCGCAACAGGGAGGGCCGTCGCGCAGTATTTT.

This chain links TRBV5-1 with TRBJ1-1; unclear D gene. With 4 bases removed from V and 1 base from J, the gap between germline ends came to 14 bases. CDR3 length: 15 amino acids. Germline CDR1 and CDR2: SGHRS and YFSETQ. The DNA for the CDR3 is TGCGCCAGCAGCAATCCGCAGAGAGAGAACACTGAAGCTTTCTTT. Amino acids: CASSNPQRENTEAFF.

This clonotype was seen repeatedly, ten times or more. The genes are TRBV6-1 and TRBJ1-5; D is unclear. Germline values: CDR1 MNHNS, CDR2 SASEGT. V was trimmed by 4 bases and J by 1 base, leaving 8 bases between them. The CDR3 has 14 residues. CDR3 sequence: CASSGFGSNQPQHF. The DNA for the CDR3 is TGTGCCAGCAGTGGGTTTGGGAGCAATCAGCCCCAGCATTTT.

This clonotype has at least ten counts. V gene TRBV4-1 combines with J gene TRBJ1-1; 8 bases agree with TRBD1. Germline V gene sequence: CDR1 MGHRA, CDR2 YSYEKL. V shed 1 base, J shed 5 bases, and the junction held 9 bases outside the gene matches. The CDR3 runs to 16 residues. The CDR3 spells CASSQVFGQGVTEAFF. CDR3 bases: TGCGCCAGCAGCCAAGTGTTTGGACAGGGAGTGACTGAAGCTTTCTTT.

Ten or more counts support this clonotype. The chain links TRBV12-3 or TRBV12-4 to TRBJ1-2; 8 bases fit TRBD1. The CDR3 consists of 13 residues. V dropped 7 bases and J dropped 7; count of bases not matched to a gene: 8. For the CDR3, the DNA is TGTGCCAGCACCCGGACAGGGTCGGTTGGCTACACCTTC. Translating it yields CASTRTGSVGYTF.

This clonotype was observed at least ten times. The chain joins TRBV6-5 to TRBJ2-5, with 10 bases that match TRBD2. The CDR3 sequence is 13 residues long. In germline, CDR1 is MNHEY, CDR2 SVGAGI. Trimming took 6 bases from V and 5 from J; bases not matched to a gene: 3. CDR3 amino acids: CASRTSGAETQYF. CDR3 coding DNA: TGTGCCAGCAGAACTAGCGGGGCTGAGACCCAGTACTTC.

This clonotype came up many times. The chain's CDR3 is CAISERGEHNYGYTF. The CDR3 region has the DNA TGTGCCATCAGTGAGAGGGGGGAGCATAACTATGGCTACACCTTC. The chain couples TRBV10-3 to TRBJ1-2; possibly TRBD1 for D (6 bases). V lost 2 bases and J lost 1, with 11 bases in between. From germline, CDR1 is ENHRY and CDR2 SYGVKD. The CDR3 is 15 residues long.

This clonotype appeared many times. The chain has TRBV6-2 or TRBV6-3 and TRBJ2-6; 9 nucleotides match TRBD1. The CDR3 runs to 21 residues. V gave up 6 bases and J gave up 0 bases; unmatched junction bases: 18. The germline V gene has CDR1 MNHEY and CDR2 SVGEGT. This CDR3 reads CASSPLTGGAFSVSGANVLTF. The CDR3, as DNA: TGTGCCAGCAGCCCCCTGACAGGGGGTGCCTTTAGTGTCTCTGGGGCCAACGTCCTGACTTTC.

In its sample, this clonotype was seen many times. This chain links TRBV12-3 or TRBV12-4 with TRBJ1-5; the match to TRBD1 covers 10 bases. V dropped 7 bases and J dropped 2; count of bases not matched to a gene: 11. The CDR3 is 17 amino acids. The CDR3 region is CASTDTRDRGGNQPQHF. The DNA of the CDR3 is TGTGCCAGCACCGACACCCGGGACAGGGGAGGCAATCAGCCCCAGCATTTT.

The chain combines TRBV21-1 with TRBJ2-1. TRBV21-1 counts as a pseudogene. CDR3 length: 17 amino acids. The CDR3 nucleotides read TGTGCCAGCAGCAAAGGGGGATGGGGAAGCCTTTTTAATGAGCAGTTCTTC. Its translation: CASSKGGWGSLFNEQFF.

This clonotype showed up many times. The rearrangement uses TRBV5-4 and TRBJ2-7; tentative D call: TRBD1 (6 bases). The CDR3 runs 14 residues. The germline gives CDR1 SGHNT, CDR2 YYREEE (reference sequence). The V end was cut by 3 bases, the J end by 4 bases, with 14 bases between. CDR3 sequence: CASSWGRGNYEQYF. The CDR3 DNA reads TGTGCCAGCAGCTGGGGCAGGGGAAATTACGAGCAGTACTTC.

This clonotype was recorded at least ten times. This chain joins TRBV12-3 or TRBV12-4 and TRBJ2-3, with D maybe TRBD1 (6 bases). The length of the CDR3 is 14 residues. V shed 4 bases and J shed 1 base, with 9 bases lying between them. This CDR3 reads CASSSEGGTDTQYF. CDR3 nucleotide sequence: TGTGCCAGCAGTTCTGAGGGGGGCACAGATACGCAGTATTTT.

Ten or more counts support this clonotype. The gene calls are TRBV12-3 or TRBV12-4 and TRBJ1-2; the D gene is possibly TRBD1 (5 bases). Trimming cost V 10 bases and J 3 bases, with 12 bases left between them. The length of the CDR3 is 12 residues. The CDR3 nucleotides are TGTGCCACCCTAGGGGCCCACTATGGCTACACCTTC. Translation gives CATLGAHYGYTF.

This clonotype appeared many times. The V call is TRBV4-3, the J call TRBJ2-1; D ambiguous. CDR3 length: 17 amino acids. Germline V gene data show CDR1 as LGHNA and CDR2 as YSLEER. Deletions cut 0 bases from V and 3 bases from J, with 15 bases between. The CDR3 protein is CASSQDWQMGFYNEQFF. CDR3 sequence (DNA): TGCGCCAGCAGCCAAGATTGGCAGATGGGATTCTACAATGAGCAGTTCTTC.